A single sample is the source of the 21 T cell receptor beta chains below, sequenced in a study of T-cell memory formation after mild COVID-19. MiXCR was run by TCRdb on the 5' RACE reads, yielding one entry per CDR3 protein. Of about 150,000 distinct CDR3 sequences in the sample, roughly a fifth were seen once. Specimen: PBMCs or a T cell subset sorted from them (not recorded which). These receptors were taken from an adult woman who had mild COVID-19 (a few samples of this study predate the infection). Cell type and time point are not known.

This chain joins TRBV21-1 and TRBJ2-1; TRBD2 is the table's D call, not checked against the DNA. TRBV21-1 is labeled a pseudogene. This CDR3 is 13 amino acids long. CDR3 DNA: TGTGCCAGCAGCGGGCGGGAGTCTAATGAGCAGTTCTTC. Protein: CASSGRESNEQFF.

The V call is TRBV20-1, the J call TRBJ2-7; tentative D call: TRBD2 (7 bases). This CDR3 has 17 amino acids. The germline V gene has CDR1 DFQATT and CDR2 SNEGSKA (reference sequence). The ends were cut back, 4 bases at V and 2 bases at J, with 24 bases in the middle. The CDR3 coding sequence is TGCAGTGCTAACCCAGTACCGGGGGCGGGGGATGCCTACGAGCAGTACTTC. Translated, it gives CSANPVPGAGDAYEQYF.

This clonotype has just a few counts. For the CDR3, the DNA is TGTGCCAGCAGTTTTTGGGGAGGGGGAGCCGGCTCCGAGCAGTTCTTC. Its translation is CASSFWGGGAGSEQFF. The rearrangement links TRBV12-3 or TRBV12-4 to TRBJ2-1; a possible D gene is TRBD2 (7 bases). V lost 3 bases and J 10 bases, leaving 22 bases between the germline ends. The length of the CDR3 is 16 residues.

The rearrangement joins TRBV12-3 or TRBV12-4 to TRBJ1-6; 7 positions match TRBD1. CDR3 length: 16 amino acids. The J segment lost 8 bases and the V segment lost 9 bases, leaving 16 bases of the junction unmatched. Written as DNA, the CDR3 is TGTGCCAGTACCACATTCCGGGACAGCAGACATTCACCCCTCCACTTT. Its translation is CASTTFRDSRHSPLHF.

This chain joins TRBV25-1 and TRBJ1-1; unclear D gene. Per the germline V gene, CDR1 is MGHDK and CDR2 is SYGVNS. Trimming stripped 1 base from V and 4 bases from J, with 10 bases between. This CDR3 comprises 14 residues. This CDR3 reads CASSEWRVGTEAFF. In nucleotides, the CDR3 is TGTGCCAGCAGTGAATGGAGGGTAGGCACTGAAGCTTTCTTT. The full variable domain, rest sourced from reference TRBV25-1 and TRBJ1-1, is EADIYQTPRYLVIGTGKKITLECSQTMGHDKMYWYQQDPGMELHLIHYSYGVNSTEKGDLSSESTVSRIRTEHFPLTLESARPSHTSQYLCASSEWRVGTEAFFGQGTRLTVV.

The chain couples TRBV29-1 to TRBJ2-1, with TRBD1 identical over 7 bases. This CDR3 region has 14 residues. CDR1 is SQVTM and CDR2 is ANQGSEA in the germline V gene. Trimming at V came to 5 bases and at J to 5 bases, leaving 9 bases not matched to a gene. The CDR3 sequence is CSVTAGTANNEQFF. As DNA, the CDR3 is TGCAGCGTTACGGCCGGGACAGCCAACAATGAGCAGTTCTTC.

CDR3 DNA sequence: TGTGCCAGCACCATAGGTGACGGGATGAACACTGAAGCTTTCTTT. It codes for CASTIGDGMNTEAFF. The chain recombines TRBV12-3 or TRBV12-4 with TRBJ1-1, with no clear D. Between the trimmed V and J ends, which lost 7 bases and 0 bases, there was a span of 15 bases. The CDR3 is 15 residues long.

This chain joins TRBV6-5 and TRBJ2-6, with D possibly being TRBD1 or TRBD2 (5 bases each). The V end was cut by 8 bases, the J end by 0 bases, with 17 bases between. The germline V gene has CDR1 MNHEY and CDR2 SVGAGI. The CDR3 contains 17 residues. Here the CDR3 reads CASVRDRRYSGANVLTF. DNA for the CDR3: TGTGCCAGCGTCAGGGATCGGAGGTACTCTGGGGCCAACGTCCTGACTTTC.

The genes are TRBV10-3 and TRBJ1-2; 7 bases agree with TRBD1. The junction had 4 bases not matched to a gene; V was cut back by 6 bases and J by 0 bases. Germline assignment: CDR1 ENHRY and CDR2 SYGVKD. This CDR3 has 14 amino acids. In nucleotides, the CDR3 is TGTGCCATCAGCCCGGGACAGTCTAACTATGGCTACACCTTC. Protein: CAISPGQSNYGYTF.

This clonotype turned up a few times. This chain joins TRBV18 and TRBJ2-3; unclear D gene. This CDR3 region has 15 residues. Per germline, CDR1 KGHSH and CDR2 LQKENI. V was shortened by 5 bases and J by 3 bases, with 15 bases between the two germline ends. For the CDR3, the DNA is TGTGCCAGCTCATCCCGGCCAAGCCAGACAGATACGCAGTATTTT. It encodes CASSSRPSQTDTQYF.

This rearrangement joins TRBV7-2 to TRBJ2-2, with 10 bases matching TRBD2. The CDR3 is made up of 16 amino acids. Germline lookup yields CDR1 SGHTA and CDR2 FQGNSA. Germline trimming cut 4 bases from V and 4 bases from J; bases unmatched to any gene: 6. CDR3 DNA sequence: TGTGCCAGCAGCTACCAGCGGGGGGGCGGCACCGGGGAGCTGTTTTTT. The encoded protein is CASSYQRGGGTGELFF.

The J gene is TRBJ2-5, the V gene TRBV20-1, with 7 nucleotides matching TRBD1. This CDR3 is 11 amino acids long. V lost 5 bases and J lost 11; bases outside the gene matches: 8. Germline V lookup: CDR1 DFQATT, CDR2 SNEGSKA (reference sequence). The CDR3 region has the DNA TGCAGTGCTGACAAGGGGGCTACGCAGTACTTC. Residues: CSADKGATQYF.

This clonotype was counted only a few times. This chain links TRBV12-3 or TRBV12-4 with TRBJ1-5; TRBD1 agrees at 7 bases. With 3 bases clipped from V and 7 bases from J, the junction kept 6 bases outside the gene matches. This CDR3 is built from 14 residues. Here the CDR3 reads CASSFAGGRQPQHF. The CDR3 nucleotides are TGTGCCAGCAGTTTTGCAGGGGGTCGGCAGCCCCAGCATTTT.

This clonotype appeared a few times. This chain links TRBV20-1 with TRBJ1-1; D is possibly TRBD1 (6 bases). The CDR3 runs 14 residues. Deletions cut 0 bases from V and 4 bases from J, with 12 bases between. Germline CDR1 is DFQATT and CDR2 is SNEGSKA (reference sequence). The chain's CDR3 is CSARDFRGGTEAFF. The CDR3, as DNA: TGCAGTGCTAGAGACTTCAGGGGAGGCACTGAAGCTTTCTTT.

J is TRBJ1-2 and V is TRBV30; tentative D call: TRBD1 (5 bases). The CDR3 covers 11 residues. V gave up 7 bases and J gave up 2 bases, with 8 bases separating them. CDR1 and CDR2 from the germline V gene are GTSNPN and SVGIG (reference sequence). The CDR3: CASTANYGYTF. The CDR3 DNA is TGTGCCTCGACAGCGAACTATGGCTACACCTTC.

The chain couples TRBV6-2 or TRBV6-3 to TRBJ1-2, with D possibly being TRBD1 (5 bases). This CDR3 region has 13 residues. Germline V gives CDR1 MNHEY, CDR2 SVGEGT. V dropped 5 bases and J dropped 5 bases, with 12 bases sitting between them. The DNA for the CDR3 is TGTGCCAGCAGTAACAGACAGAATTATGGCTACACCTTC. It yields the protein CASSNRQNYGYTF.

The table lists this clonotype with many counts. The rearrangement uses TRBV5-1 and TRBJ2-7; possibly TRBD2 for D (5 bases). Trimming cost V 4 bases and J 2 bases, with 13 bases left between them. Germline CDR1 SGHRS, CDR2 YFSETQ. The CDR3 contains 14 residues. The DNA for the CDR3 is TGCGCCAGCAGCAACACGGGAAACCCCTACGAGCAGTACTTC. Translated: CASSNTGNPYEQYF. Full variable domain (remainder filled in from reference TRBV5-1 and TRBJ2-7): KAGVTQTPRYLIKTRGQQVTLSCSPISGHRSVSWYQQTPGQGLQFLFEYFSETQRNKGNFPGRFSGRQFSNSRSEMNVSTLELGDSALYLCASSNTGNPYEQYFGPGTRLTVT.

The chain employs TRBV6-5 and TRBJ2-5; no clear D. Germline CDR1 MNHEY, CDR2 SVGAGI. The CDR3 spans 12 residues. With 5 bases removed from V and 2 bases from J, the gap between germline ends came to 6 bases. CDR3 sequence: CASSQQQETQYF. The CDR3 nucleotides are TGTGCCAGCAGTCAACAGCAAGAGACCCAGTACTTC.

This sequence joins TRBV7-2 and TRBJ1-6; D perhaps matches TRBD1 (5 bases). The V gene's germline CDR1 is SGHTA and CDR2 FQGNSA. V lost 0 bases and J 3 bases, leaving 9 bases between the germline ends. CDR3 size: 16 residues. The DNA of the CDR3 is TGTGCCAGCAGCTTAGCAGGGGAACTCTATAATTCACCCCTCCACTTT. This sequence encodes CASSLAGELYNSPLHF. Variable domain in full (rest from reference TRBV7-2 and TRBJ1-6): GAGVSQSPSNKVTEKGKDVELRCDPISGHTALYWYRQSLGQGLEFLIYFQGNSAPDKSGLPSDRFSAERTGGSVSTLTIQRTQQEDSAVYLCASSLAGELYNSPLHFGNGTRLTVT.

The gene calls are TRBV29-1 and TRBJ1-4; TRBD1 aligns across 9 bases. After removal of 7 bases from V and 8 bases from J, the junction contained 11 bases not matched to a gene. The CDR3 covers 14 residues. Germline CDR1 reads SQVTM; CDR2 reads ANQGSEA. Here the CDR3 reads CSGALTGGGEKLFF. CDR3 sequence (DNA): TGCAGCGGTGCCCTGACAGGGGGTGGCGAAAAACTGTTTTTT.

The chain joins TRBV27 to TRBJ2-5, with D perhaps TRBD1 or TRBD2 (6 bases each). V shed 7 bases and J shed 7 bases, with 16 bases lying between them. There are 13 residues in the CDR3. Germline V gives CDR1 MNHEY, CDR2 SMNVEV (reference sequence). The CDR3 region is CASTNSWGATQYF. DNA for the CDR3: TGTGCCAGCACTAACAGCTGGGGGGCGACCCAGTACTTC.